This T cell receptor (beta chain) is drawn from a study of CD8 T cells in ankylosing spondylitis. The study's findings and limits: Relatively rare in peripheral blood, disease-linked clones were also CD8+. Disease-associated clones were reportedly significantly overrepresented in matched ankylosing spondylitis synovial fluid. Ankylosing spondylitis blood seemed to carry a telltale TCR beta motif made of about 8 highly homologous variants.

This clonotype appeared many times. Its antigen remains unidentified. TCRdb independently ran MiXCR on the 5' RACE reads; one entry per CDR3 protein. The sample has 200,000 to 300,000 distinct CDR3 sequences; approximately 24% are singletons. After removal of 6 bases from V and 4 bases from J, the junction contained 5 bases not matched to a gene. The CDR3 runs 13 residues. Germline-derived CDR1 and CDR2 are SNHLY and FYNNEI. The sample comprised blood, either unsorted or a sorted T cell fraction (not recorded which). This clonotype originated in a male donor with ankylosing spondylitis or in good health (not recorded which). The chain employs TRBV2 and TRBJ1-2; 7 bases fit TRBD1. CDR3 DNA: TGTGCCAGCAGCACAGGGGTGGTCTATGGCTACACCTTC. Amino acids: CASSTGVVYGYTF.